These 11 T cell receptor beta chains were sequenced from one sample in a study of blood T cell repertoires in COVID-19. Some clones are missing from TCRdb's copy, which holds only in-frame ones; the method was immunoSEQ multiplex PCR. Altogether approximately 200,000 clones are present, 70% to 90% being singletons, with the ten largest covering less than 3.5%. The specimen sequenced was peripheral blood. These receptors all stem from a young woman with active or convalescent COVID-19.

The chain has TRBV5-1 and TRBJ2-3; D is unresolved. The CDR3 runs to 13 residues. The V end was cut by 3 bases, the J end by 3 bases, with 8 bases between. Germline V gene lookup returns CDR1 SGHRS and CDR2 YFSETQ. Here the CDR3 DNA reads TGCGCCAGCAGCTCGTTTACAACAGATACGCAGTATTTT. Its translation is CASSSFTTDTQYF.

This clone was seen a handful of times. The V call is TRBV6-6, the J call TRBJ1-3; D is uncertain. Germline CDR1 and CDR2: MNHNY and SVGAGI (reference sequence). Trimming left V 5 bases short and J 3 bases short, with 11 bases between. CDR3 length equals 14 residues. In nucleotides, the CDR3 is TGTGCCAGCAGTGACACGGTGGGTGGAAACACCATATATTTT. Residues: CASSDTVGGNTIYF.

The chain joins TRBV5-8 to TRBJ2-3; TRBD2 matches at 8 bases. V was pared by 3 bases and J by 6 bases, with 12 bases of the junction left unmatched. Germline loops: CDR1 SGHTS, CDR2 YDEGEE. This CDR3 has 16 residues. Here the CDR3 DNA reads TGTGCCAGCAGCTACCGATTGAGCGGGAGATCGGATACGCAGTATTTT. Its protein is CASSYRLSGRSDTQYF.

The CDR3 DNA sequence: TGTGCCACCAGGGCTTGGGACAGGGTTAGCTATGGCTACACCTTC. Protein: CATRAWDRVSYGYTF. The V gene is TRBV15, the J gene TRBJ1-2, with 9 bases lining up with TRBD1. The V segment lost 6 bases and the J segment 4 bases; nucleotides outside the gene matches: 9. Germline V CDR1 and CDR2: LNHNV, YYDKDF (reference sequence). This CDR3 region has 15 residues.

In DNA, the CDR3 is TGTGCCAGCAGCTTAATAGGGGTTTCCTACAATGAGCAGTTCTTC. This gives the protein CASSLIGVSYNEQFF. The chain carries TRBV7-2 and TRBJ2-1; perhaps TRBD1 as D (5 bases). The CDR3 is 15 residues long. V lost 2 bases to trimming and J lost 1 base, with 9 bases between them. Germline loops: CDR1 SGHTA, CDR2 FQGNSA. Full variable domain (missing parts from reference TRBV7-2 and TRBJ2-1): GAGVSQSPSNKVTEKGKDVELRCDPISGHTALYWYRQSLGQGLEFLIYFQGNSAPDKSGLPSDRFSAERTGGSVSTLTIQRTQQEDSAVYLCASSLIGVSYNEQFFGPGTRLTVL.

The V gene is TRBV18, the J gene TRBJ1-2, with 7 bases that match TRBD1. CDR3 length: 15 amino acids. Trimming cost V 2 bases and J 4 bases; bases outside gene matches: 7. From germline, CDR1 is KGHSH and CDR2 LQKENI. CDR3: CASSPYEGATYGYTF. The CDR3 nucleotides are TGTGCCAGCTCACCATATGAGGGGGCAACCTATGGCTACACCTTC.

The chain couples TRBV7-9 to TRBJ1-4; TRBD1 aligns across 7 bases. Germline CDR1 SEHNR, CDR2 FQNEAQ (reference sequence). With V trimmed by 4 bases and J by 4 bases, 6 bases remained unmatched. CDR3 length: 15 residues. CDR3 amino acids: CASSSRQGYNEKLFF. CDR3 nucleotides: TGTGCCAGCAGCTCCCGACAGGGTTATAATGAAAAACTGTTTTTT.

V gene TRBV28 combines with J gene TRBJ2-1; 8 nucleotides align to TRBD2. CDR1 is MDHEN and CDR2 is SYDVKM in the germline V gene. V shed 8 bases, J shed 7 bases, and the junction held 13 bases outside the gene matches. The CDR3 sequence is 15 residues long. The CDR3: CASLSGRGRYNEQFF. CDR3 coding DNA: TGTGCCAGCCTCTCCGGGAGGGGCCGGTATAATGAGCAGTTCTTC.

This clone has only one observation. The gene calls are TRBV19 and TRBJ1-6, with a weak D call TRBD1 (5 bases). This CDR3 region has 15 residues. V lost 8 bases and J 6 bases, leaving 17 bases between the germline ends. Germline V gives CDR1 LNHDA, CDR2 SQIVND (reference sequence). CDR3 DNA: TGTGCCAGTTGTCAGGGTCGGCCGCTTAATTCACCCCTCCACTTT. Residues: CASCQGRPLNSPLHF.

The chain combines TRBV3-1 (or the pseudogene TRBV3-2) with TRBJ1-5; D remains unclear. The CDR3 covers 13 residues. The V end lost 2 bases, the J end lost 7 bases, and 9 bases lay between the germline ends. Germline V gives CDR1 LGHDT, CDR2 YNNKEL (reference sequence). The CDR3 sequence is CASSQYLRQPQHF. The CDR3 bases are TGTGCCAGCAGCCAATATCTAAGACAGCCCCAGCATTTT.

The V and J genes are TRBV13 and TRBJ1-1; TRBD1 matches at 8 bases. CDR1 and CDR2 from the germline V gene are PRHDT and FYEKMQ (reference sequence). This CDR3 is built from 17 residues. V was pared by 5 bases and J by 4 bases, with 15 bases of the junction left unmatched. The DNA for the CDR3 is TGTGCCAGCAGCAAAACACAGGACAGGGCGGCGGGCACTGAAGCTTTCTTT. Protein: CASSKTQDRAAGTEAFF.